A selection of T cell receptor beta chains follows, all from one sample in a study of shared clonotypes between healthy human individuals. Produced via immunoSEQ multiplex PCR; TCRdb's table is partial and in-frame only. The sample holds about 590,000 clones; about 95% are singletons and the top ten take 0.11%. Sequenced material: naive CD8+ T cells sorted from blood. All receptors come from a woman in her twenties or thirties in good health. Both conserved end residues are part of each CDR3. Fields, in order: CDR3 DNA, CDR3 protein, J gene, V gene, D gene, clone size. The D gene is left open where the match is weak. Some rows have no size entry. The others give once, few or many, or a class for an expanded clone.

DNA: TGTGCCAGCAGTAGGGCGGGACTACGCTCCGGTGAGCAGTTCTTC
CDR3: CASSRAGLRSGEQFF
J: TRBJ2-1
V: TRBV2
D: TRBD2
size: NA

DNA: TGTGCCAGCAGTAGCGGGTTGAGCTCCTACAATGAGCAGTTCTTC
CDR3: CASSSGLSSYNEQFF
J: TRBJ2-1
V: TRBV27
D: NA
size: NA

DNA: TGTGCCACCCGAACCGGGGAGGAACCCAACAATGAGCAGTTCTTC
CDR3: CATRTGEEPNNEQFF
J: TRBJ2-1
V: TRBV2
D: NA
size: NA

DNA: TGCGCAGGCAGGGGGCGGGAGTACGAGCAGTACTTC
CDR3: CAGRGREYEQYF
J: TRBJ2-7
V: TRBV10-1
D: NA
size: NA

DNA: TGTGCCAGCAGCCAAGAGACAGGGCCCGCGAGTAACTATGGCTACACCTTC
CDR3: CASSQETGPASNYGYTF
J: TRBJ1-2
V: TRBV4-2
D: TRBD1
size: NA

DNA: TGTGCCAGCAGTTTCCTGATGGGTTCCTACAATGAGCAGTTCTTC
CDR3: CASSFLMGSYNEQFF
J: TRBJ2-1
V: TRBV27
D: NA
size: once

DNA: TGTGCCTGGAGTGTACTCCGGGGACCCTATGGCTACACCTTC
CDR3: CAWSVLRGPYGYTF
J: TRBJ1-2
V: TRBV30
D: NA
size: NA

DNA: TGTGCCAGCAGCGGACCTTCGGACGGCGGCTATGGCTACACCTTC
CDR3: CASSGPSDGGYGYTF
J: TRBJ1-2
V: TRBV9
D: NA
size: NA

DNA: TGTGCCACCGGGGAAGGGCACCCAAAAGAGACCCAGTACTTC
CDR3: CATGEGHPKETQYF
J: TRBJ2-5
V: TRBV15
D: NA
size: NA

DNA: TGTGCCAGCAGTGACCGCGGGAGTTTTTTCGAGCAGTACTTC
CDR3: CASSDRGSFFEQYF
J: TRBJ2-7
V: TRBV2
D: TRBD2
size: NA

DNA: TGCGCCAGCAGCTTAAGGAAAATTGCGAACACCGGGGAGCTGTTTTTT
CDR3: CASSLRKIANTGELFF
J: TRBJ2-2
V: TRBV5-1
D: NA
size: NA

DNA: TGTGCCTGGAGTACAGGGACAGGGGACACTGAAGCTTTCTTT
CDR3: CAWSTGTGDTEAFF
J: TRBJ1-1
V: TRBV30
D: TRBD1
size: NA

DNA: TGTGCCAGCACCACTGGCACTGAAGCTTTCTTT
CDR3: CASTTGTEAFF
J: TRBJ1-1
V: TRBV19
D: NA
size: NA

DNA: TGTGCCAGCAGGCCGAGCATCGACAGGGGAGGTGGCTACACCTTC
CDR3: CASRPSIDRGGGYTF
J: TRBJ1-2
V: TRBV11-2
D: TRBD1
size: NA

DNA: TGTGCCAGCAGCTTAGGGTCGGTAGGGCTGGGTCAGCCCCAGCATTTT
CDR3: CASSLGSVGLGQPQHF
J: TRBJ1-5
V: TRBV7-8
D: NA
size: NA

DNA: TGTGCCAGCAGAAGTCCACTGGGGAACGGCAGGAACGGCGGGGAGCTGTTTTTT
CDR3: CASRSPLGNGRNGGELFF
J: TRBJ2-2
V: TRBV27
D: NA
size: NA

DNA: TGTGCCAGCAGTCCCCCCTACAGGGAGTACGAGCAGTACTTC
CDR3: CASSPPYREYEQYF
J: TRBJ2-7
V: TRBV28
D: NA
size: NA